This T cell receptor beta chain was identified during a study of CD8+ T cells in alopecia areata. cDNA prepared by RNA extraction and subsequent reverse transcription served as the template for sequencing. Libraries were prepared by immunoSEQ multiplex PCR; TCRdb keeps only in-frame clonotypes and omits some of them. The repertoire holds about 200,000 clones, with more than 30% as singletons. This clone was counted a single time. Documented treatment: oral pan-JAK inhibitor, 5-10 mg twice daily. Germline V lookup: CDR1 SGHRS, CDR2 YFSETQ. This CDR3 comprises 15 residues. Trimming removed 1 base at V and 3 bases at J, with 11 bases between.

Sample: CD4+ T cells sorted from blood, taken between weeks 30 and 35, from a patient treated with tofacitinib. This TCR was sampled from a human donor with alopecia areata. V is TRBV5-1 and J is TRBJ2-1; D uncertain. The CDR3 spells CASSLTTVDYNEQFF. For the CDR3, the DNA is TGCGCCAGCAGCTTGACTACAGTAGACTACAATGAGCAGTTCTTC.